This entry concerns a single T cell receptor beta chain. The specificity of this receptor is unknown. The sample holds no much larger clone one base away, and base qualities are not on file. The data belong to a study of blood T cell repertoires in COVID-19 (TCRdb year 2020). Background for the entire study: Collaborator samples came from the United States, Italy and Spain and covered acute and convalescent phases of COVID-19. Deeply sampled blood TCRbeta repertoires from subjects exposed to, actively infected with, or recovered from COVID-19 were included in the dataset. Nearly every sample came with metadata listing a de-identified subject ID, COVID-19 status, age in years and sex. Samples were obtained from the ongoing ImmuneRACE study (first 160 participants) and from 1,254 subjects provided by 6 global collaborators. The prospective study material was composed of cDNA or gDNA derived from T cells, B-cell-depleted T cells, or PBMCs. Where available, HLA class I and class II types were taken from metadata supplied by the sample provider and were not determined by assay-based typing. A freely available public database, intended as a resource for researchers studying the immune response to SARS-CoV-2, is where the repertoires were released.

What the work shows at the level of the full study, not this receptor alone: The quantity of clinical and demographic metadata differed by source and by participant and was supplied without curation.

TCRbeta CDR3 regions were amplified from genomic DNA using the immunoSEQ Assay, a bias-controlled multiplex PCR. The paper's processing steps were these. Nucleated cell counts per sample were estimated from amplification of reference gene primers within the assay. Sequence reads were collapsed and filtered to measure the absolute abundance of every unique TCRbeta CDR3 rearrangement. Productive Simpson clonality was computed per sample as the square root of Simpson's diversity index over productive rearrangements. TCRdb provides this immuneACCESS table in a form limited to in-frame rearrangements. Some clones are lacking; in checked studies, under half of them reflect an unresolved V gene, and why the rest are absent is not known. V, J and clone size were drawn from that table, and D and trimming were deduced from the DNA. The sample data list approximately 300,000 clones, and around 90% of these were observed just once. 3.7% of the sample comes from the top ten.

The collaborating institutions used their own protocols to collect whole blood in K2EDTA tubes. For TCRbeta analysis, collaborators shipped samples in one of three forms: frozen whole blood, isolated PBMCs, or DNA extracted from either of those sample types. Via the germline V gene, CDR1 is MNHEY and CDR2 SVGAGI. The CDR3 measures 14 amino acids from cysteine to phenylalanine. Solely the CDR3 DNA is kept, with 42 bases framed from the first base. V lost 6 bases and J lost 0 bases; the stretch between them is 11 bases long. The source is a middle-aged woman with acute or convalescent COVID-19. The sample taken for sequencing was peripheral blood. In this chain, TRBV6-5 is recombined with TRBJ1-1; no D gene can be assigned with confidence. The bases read TGTGCCAGCAGATTGCAGGCGTTGAACACTGAAGCTTTCTTT. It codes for CASRLQALNTEAFF.